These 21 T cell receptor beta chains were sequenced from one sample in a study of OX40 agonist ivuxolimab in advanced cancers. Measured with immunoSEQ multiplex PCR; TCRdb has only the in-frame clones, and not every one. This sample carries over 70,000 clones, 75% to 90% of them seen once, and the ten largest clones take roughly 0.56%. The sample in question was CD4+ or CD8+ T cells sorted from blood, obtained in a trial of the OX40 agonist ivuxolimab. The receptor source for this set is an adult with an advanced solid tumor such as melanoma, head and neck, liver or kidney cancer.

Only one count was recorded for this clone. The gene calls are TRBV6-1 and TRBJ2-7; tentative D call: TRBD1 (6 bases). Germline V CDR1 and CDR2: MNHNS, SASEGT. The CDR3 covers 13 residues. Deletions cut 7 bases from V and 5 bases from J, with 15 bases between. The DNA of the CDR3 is TGTGCCAGCATTAGGGGGATCGGCGACGAGCAGTACTTC. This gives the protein CASIRGIGDEQYF.

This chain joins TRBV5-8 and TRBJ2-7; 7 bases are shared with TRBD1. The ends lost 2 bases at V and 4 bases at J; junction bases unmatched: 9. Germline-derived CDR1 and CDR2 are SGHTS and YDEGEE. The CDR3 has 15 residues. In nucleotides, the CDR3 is TGTGCCAGCAGCTTTAACCGGGACAGACCGTACGAGCAGTACTTC. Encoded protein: CASSFNRDRPYEQYF. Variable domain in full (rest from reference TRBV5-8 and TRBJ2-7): EAGVTQSPTHLIKTRGQQATLRCSPISGHTSVYWYQQALGLGLQFLLWYDEGEERNRGNFPPRFSGRQFPNYSSELNVNALELEDSALYLCASSFNRDRPYEQYFGPGTRLTVT.

The CDR3 DNA reads TGTGCCAGCAGCTCCCGACTCGGGGGTGTGGACGAGCAGTACTTC. Translating it yields CASSSRLGGVDEQYF. This chain connects TRBV9 to TRBJ2-7; tentative D call: TRBD2 (6 bases). Trimming cost V 4 bases and J 5 bases, with 19 bases left between them. The CDR3 sequence is 15 residues long. Germline V gene lookup returns CDR1 SGDLS and CDR2 YYNGEE. The whole variable domain, remainder taken from reference TRBV9 and TRBJ2-7, is DSGVTQTPKHLITATGQRVTLRCSPRSGDLSVYWYQQSLDQGLQFLIQYYNGEERAKGNILERFSAQQFPDLHSELNLSSLELGDSALYFCASSSRLGGVDEQYFGPGTRLTVT.

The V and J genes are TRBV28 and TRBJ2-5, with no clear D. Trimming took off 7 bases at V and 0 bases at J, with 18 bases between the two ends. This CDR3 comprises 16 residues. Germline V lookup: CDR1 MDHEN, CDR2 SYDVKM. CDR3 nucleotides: TGTGCCAGCACCGAAGAGGACCCCTACGACCAAGAGACCCAGTACTTC. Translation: CASTEEDPYDQETQYF.

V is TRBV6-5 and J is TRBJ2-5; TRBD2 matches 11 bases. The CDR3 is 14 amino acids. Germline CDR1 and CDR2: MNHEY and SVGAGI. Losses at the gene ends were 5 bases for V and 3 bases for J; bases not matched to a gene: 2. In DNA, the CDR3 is TGTGCCAGCAGTGTGACTAGCGGGAAAGAGACCCAGTACTTC. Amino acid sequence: CASSVTSGKETQYF.

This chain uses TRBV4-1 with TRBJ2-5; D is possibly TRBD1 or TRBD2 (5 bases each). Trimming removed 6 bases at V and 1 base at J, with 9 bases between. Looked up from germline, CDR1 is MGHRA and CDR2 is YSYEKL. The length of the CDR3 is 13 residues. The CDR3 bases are TGCGCCAGCAGTAGGGGACCCCAAGAGACCCAGTACTTC. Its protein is CASSRGPQETQYF.

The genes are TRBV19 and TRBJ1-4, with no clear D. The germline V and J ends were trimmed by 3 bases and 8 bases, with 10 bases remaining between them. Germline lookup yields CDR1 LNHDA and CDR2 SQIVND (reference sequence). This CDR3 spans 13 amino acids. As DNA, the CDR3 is TGTGCCAGTAGTATCTGGACGGACGAAAAACTGTTTTTT. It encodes CASSIWTDEKLFF.

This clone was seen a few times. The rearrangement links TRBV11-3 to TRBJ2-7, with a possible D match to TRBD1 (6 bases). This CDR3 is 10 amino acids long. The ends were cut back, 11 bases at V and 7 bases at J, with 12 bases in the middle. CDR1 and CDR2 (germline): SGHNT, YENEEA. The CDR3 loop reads CAGGGREQYF. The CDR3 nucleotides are TGTGCCGGTGGGGGCAGGGAGCAGTACTTC.

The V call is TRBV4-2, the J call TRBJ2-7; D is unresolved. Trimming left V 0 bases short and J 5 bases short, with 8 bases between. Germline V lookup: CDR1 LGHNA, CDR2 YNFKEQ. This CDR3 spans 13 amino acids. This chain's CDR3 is CASSQDSGNEQYF. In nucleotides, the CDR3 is TGTGCCAGCAGCCAAGACTCAGGTAACGAGCAGTACTTC.

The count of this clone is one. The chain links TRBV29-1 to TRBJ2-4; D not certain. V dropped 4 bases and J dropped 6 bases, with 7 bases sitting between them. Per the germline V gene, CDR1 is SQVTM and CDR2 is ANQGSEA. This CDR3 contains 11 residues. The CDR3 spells CSVVVVNIQYF. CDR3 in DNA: TGCAGCGTTGTGGTAGTAAACATTCAGTACTTC.

The CDR3 DNA follows: TGTGCCAGCAGCCCTAGCGGGATGCAGTCCAATGAGCAGTTCTTC. It specifies CASSPSGMQSNEQFF. This sequence joins TRBV6-6 and TRBJ2-1; TRBD2 matches 9 bases. The CDR3 has 15 residues. Germline trimming cut 6 bases from V and 6 bases from J; bases unmatched to any gene: 9. Germline CDR1 MNHNY, CDR2 SVGAGI (reference sequence).

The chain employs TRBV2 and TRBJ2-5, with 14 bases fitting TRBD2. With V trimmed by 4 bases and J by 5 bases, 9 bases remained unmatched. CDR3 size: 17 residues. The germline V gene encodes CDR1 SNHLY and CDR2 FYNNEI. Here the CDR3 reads CASSGALGTSGSETQYF. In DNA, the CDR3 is TGTGCCAGCAGTGGCGCCCTAGGGACTAGCGGGAGCGAGACCCAGTACTTC.

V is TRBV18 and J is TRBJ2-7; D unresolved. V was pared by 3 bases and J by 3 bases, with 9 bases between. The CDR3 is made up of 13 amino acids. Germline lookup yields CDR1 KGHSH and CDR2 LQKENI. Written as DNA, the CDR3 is TGTGCCAGCTCACCGACCGGTGGCTACGAGCAGTACTTC. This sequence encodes CASSPTGGYEQYF.

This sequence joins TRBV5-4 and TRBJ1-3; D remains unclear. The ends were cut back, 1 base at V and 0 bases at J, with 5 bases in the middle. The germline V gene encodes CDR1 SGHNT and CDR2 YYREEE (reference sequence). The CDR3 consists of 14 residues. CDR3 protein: CASSLMTSGNTIYF. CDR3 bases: TGTGCCAGCAGCTTGATGACCTCTGGAAACACCATATATTTT.

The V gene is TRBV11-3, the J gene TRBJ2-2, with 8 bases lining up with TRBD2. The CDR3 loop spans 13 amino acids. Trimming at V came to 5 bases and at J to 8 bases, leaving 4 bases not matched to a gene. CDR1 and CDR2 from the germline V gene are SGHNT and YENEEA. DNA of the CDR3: TGTGCCAGCAGCCCCAGCGGGAGTGGGGAGCTGTTTTTT. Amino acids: CASSPSGSGELFF.

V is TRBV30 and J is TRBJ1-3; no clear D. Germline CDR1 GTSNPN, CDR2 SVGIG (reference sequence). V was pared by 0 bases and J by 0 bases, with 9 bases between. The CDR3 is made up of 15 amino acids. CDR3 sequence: CAWSVRIVSGNTIYF. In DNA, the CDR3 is TGTGCCTGGAGTGTACGTATAGTCTCTGGAAACACCATATATTTT.

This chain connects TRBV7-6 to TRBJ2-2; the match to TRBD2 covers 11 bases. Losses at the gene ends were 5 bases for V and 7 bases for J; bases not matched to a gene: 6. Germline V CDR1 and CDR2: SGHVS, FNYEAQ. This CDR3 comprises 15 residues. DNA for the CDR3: TGTGCCAGCAGCGTCGGACTAGCGGGCAGCGGGGAGCTGTTTTTT. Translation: CASSVGLAGSGELFF.

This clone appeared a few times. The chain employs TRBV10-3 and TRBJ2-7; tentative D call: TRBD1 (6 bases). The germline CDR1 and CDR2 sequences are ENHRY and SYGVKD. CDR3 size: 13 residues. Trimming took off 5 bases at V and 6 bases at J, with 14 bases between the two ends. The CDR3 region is CAISPSGEFEQYF. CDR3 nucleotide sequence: TGTGCCATCAGTCCTTCAGGGGAGTTCGAGCAGTACTTC.

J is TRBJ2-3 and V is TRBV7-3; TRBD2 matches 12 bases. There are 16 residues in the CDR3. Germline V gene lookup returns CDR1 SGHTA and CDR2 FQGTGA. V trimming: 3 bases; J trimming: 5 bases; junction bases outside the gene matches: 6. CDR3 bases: TGTGCCAGCAGCTTCGGACTAGCGGGACGGGGAGATACGCAGTATTTT. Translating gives CASSFGLAGRGDTQYF.

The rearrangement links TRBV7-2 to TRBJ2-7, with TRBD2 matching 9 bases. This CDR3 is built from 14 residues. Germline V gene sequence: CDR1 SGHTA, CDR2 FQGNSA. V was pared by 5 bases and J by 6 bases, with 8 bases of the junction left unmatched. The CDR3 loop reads CASSQEGLAFEQYF. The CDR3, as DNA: TGTGCCAGCAGCCAGGAGGGACTAGCATTCGAGCAGTACTTC.

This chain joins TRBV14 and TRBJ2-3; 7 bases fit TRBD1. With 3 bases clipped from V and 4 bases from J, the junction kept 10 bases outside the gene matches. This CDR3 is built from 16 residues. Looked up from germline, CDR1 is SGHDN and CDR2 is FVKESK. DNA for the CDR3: TGTGCCAGCAGCCACCGAGGGTCCCAGGGGGCAGATACGCAGTATTTT. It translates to CASSHRGSQGADTQYF.